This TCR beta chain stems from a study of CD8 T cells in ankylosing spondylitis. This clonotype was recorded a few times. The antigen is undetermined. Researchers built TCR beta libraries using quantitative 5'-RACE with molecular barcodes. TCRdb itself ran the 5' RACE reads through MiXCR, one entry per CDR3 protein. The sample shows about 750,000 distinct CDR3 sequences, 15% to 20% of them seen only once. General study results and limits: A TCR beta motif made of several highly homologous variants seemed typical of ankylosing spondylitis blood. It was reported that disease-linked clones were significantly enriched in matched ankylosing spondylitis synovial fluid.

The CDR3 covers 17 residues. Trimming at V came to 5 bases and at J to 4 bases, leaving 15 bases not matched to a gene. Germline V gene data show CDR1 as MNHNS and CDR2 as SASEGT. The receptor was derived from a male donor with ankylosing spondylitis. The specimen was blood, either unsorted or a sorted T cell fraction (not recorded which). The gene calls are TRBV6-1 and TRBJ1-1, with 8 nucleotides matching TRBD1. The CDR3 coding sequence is TGTGCCAGCAGTATTGGACAGGGTGAGGGCCGGGGCACTGAAGCTTTCTTT. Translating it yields CASSIGQGEGRGTEAFF.